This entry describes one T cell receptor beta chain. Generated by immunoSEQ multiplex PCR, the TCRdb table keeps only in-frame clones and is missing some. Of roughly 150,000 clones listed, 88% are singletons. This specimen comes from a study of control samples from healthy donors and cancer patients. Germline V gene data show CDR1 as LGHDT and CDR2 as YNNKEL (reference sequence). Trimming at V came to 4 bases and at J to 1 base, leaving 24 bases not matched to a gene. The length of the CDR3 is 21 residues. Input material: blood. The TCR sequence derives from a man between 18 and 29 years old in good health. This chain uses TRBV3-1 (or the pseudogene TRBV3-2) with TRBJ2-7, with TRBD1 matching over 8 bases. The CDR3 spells CASSRRLLSGQGSFGSYEQYF. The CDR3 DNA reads TGTGCCAGCAGCCGCCGACTTCTCAGTGGACAGGGATCGTTTGGGTCCTACGAGCAGTACTTC.